Below are 10 T cell receptor beta chains sequenced from a single sample in a study of siplizumab effects on memory and regulatory T cells (dated by TCRdb to between 2018 and 2021). The protocol used for the library was the immunoSEQ multiplex PCR assay. Imported from immuneACCESS, the table was reduced by TCRdb to in-frame sequences with V and J called. These copies leave out some clones; in studies compared against another copy, an unresolved V gene accounts for under half, and the cause of the remainder is not known. This sample gives approximately 100,000 clones in total; 85% to 95% of them show up just once. Jointly, the top ten make up more than 10% of the sample. Sequenced material: non-Treg CD4+ T cells sorted from blood. The intended sense of this specimen's cell subset or site label: FACS-sorted unstimulated CD4+ non-regulatory T cells. These receptor sequences come from a human donor in good health.

The genes are TRBV7-9 and TRBJ2-1; 12 nucleotides align to TRBD2. With 5 bases clipped from V and 7 bases from J, the junction kept 9 bases outside the gene matches. Germline CDR1 is SEHNR and CDR2 is FQNEAQ (reference sequence). This CDR3 region has 16 residues. DNA for the CDR3: TGTGCCAGCAGCACACGGACTAGCGGGATATCGAATGAGCAGTTCTTC. Translated, it gives CASSTRTSGISNEQFF.

In its sample, this clone was seen once. The genes are TRBV18 and TRBJ1-5; 7 bases line up with TRBD1. V shed 3 bases, J shed 2 bases, and the junction held 7 bases outside the gene matches. Germline assignment: CDR1 KGHSH and CDR2 LQKENI. This CDR3 is built from 16 residues. The CDR3 is CASSPLQGMGNQPQHF. CDR3 nucleotides: TGTGCCAGCTCACCTCTACAGGGGATGGGCAATCAGCCCCAGCATTTT.

The chain links TRBV27 to TRBJ2-1; 7 bases agree with TRBD2. The CDR3 is 14 residues long. Germline V gene sequence: CDR1 MNHEY, CDR2 SMNVEV (reference sequence). V shed 5 bases, J shed 10 bases, and the junction held 11 bases outside the gene matches. This CDR3 reads CASSLGLGSGEQFF. As DNA, the CDR3 is TGTGCCAGCAGTCTTGGACTAGGTTCAGGGGAGCAGTTCTTC.

The V gene is TRBV5-5, the J gene TRBJ1-2; TRBD1 matches at 12 bases. V gave up 2 bases and J gave up 7 bases; unmatched junction bases: 6. Germline lookup yields CDR1 SGHKS and CDR2 YYEKEE (reference sequence). The CDR3 runs to 15 residues. For the CDR3, the DNA is TGTGCCAGCAGCTTCCCGGGACAGGGGGCGCCTGGCTACACCTTC. It specifies CASSFPGQGAPGYTF. The complete variable domain, with remaining parts taken from reference TRBV5-5 and TRBJ1-2, reads DAGVTQSPTHLIKTRGQQVTLRCSPISGHKSVSWYQQVLGQGPQFIFQYYEKEERGRGNFPDRFSARQFPNYSSELNVNALLLGDSALYLCASSFPGQGAPGYTFGSGTRLTVV.

The chain joins TRBV11-2 to TRBJ1-1; D might be TRBD1 (5 bases). Germline CDR1 and CDR2: SGHAT and FQNNGV. Trimming took 2 bases from V and 7 from J, leaving 14 bases between them. The length of the CDR3 is 14 residues. The CDR3 spells CASSLSGGGIEAFF. The CDR3 coding sequence is TGTGCCAGCAGCTTAAGCGGGGGGGGAATTGAAGCTTTCTTT. Full variable domain (outside the CDR3, taken from reference TRBV11-2 and TRBJ1-1): EAGVAQSPRYKIIEKRQSVAFWCNPISGHATLYWYQQILGQGPKLLIQFQNNGVVDDSQLPKDRFSAERLKGVDSTLKIQPAKLEDSAVYLCASSLSGGGIEAFFGQGTRLTVV.

To note about this clone: Different DNA sequences within this sample yield the same CDR3. The chain combines TRBV6-1 with TRBJ2-1; the match to TRBD2 covers 11 bases. Trimming at V came to 2 bases and at J to 4 bases, leaving 1 base not matched to a gene. Germline loops: CDR1 MNHNS, CDR2 SASEGT. The CDR3 has 15 residues. In DNA form, the CDR3 reads TGTGCCAGCAGTGAACTAGCGGGAGGTTACAATGAGCAGTTCTTC. Its protein product is CASSELAGGYNEQFF.

The sample holds one count of this clone. The junction departs from germline at one end; a sequencing error may be responsible. J is TRBJ2-7 and V is TRBV9; D possibly corresponds to TRBD2 (5 bases). The V gene's germline CDR1 is SGDLS and CDR2 YYNGEE. CDR3 size: 15 residues. CDR3 nucleotide sequence: TGTACCAGCAGCGTAGCTTCTCGGGGCTCCTACGAGCAGTACTTC. This codes for CTSSVASRGSYEQYF.

This chain joins TRBV29-1 and TRBJ1-4, with unresolved D. Trimming took off 8 bases at V and 0 bases at J, with 10 bases between the two ends. CDR3 length: 13 amino acids. CDR1 is SQVTM, CDR2 ANQGSEA, per germline. The CDR3 region is CSIPDATNEKLFF. In nucleotides, the CDR3 is TGCAGCATCCCAGACGCAACTAATGAAAAACTGTTTTTT.

The chain joins TRBV5-1 to TRBJ1-1, with a weak D call TRBD1 (5 bases). V lost 0 bases, J lost 0 bases, and 12 bases lay in between. The germline V gene has CDR1 SGHRS and CDR2 YFSETQ. The CDR3 runs 16 residues. CDR3 nucleotides: TGCGCCAGCAGCTTGGGAGTGGGGCTCCTGAACACTGAAGCTTTCTTT. Translation gives CASSLGVGLLNTEAFF.

This clone was seen more than once but under ten times. The chain combines TRBV6-5 with TRBJ2-3, with 8 bases fitting TRBD1. The germline gives CDR1 MNHEY, CDR2 SVGAGI. V lost 6 bases, J lost 8 bases, and 7 bases stayed unmatched. The CDR3 consists of 13 residues. CDR3 sequence reads: CASRTGQGGTQYF. For the CDR3, the DNA is TGTGCCAGCAGGACTGGACAGGGAGGTACGCAGTATTTT.